The text below deals with one T cell receptor (beta chain). Its antigen remains unidentified. The sample belongs to a study of cytomegalovirus exposure and HLA in healthy donors. Overall study results and limits: Confirmation in vitro established that three CMV-associated chains were specific for CMV antigens. Researchers catalogued approximately 170 TCR beta chains as cytomegalovirus-associated. Most TCR sequences showed up rarely, but some public TCRs showed up in many donors.

The data were produced by immunoSEQ multiplex PCR, yet TCRdb's version contains in-frame clones alone and is incomplete. Of under 250,000 clones in the sample, around 87% were seen once. The donors were members of the validation cohort, which comprised 100 to 150 subjects and was separate from the first cohort of 600 to 800 subjects. Germline V gene lookup returns CDR1 SEHNR and CDR2 FQNEAQ (reference sequence). V lost 5 bases and J lost 4; bases outside the gene matches: 8. CDR3 length equals 14 residues. The TCR originated in a man younger than 35 in good health and CMV-seronegative. Sequenced: PBMCs. This rearrangement joins TRBV7-9 to TRBJ2-7; TRBD2 aligns across 7 bases. CDR3 DNA: TGTGCCAGCAGCCTGCTAGGGCGGGGGTACGAGCAGTACTTC. Protein sequence: CASSLLGRGYEQYF.